This TCR beta chain was captured by sequencing in a study of vaccination effects on CD4 cells after COVID-19. Overall study: Following the second dose by a median of 72 days, the post-vaccine samples were obtained.

With respect to this clone: Antigen unknown.

The study, taken as a whole, reports: Vaccine-induced clones in healthy vaccinees cross-reacted with common cold coronaviruses in only 1 of 255 cases. Substantial clonal contraction characterized both infection- and vaccine-induced clones late after vaccination.

The protocol was immunoSEQ multiplex PCR, while the TCRdb copy is restricted to in-frame clones and leaves out a portion. This sample has more than 50,000 clones; roughly 80% occur once, and the top ten carry approximately 0.95%. With the ViraFEST assay, the study expanded antigen-specific CD4+ T cells using viral peptide pools, then sequenced them. Cultured cells yielded isolated CD4+ T cells after approximately nine days. The vaccine given was either BNT162b2 or mRNA-1273, in two doses. This CDR3 region has 14 residues. V lost 3 bases and J lost 1, with 10 bases in between. The V call is TRBV23-1, the J call TRBJ2-7; either TRBD1 or TRBD2 may supply D (6 bases each). TRBV23-1 is placed among ORFs of uncertain function. This material consisted of CD4+ T cells from PBMCs cultured with HCoV-OC43 spike peptides, taken after COVID-19 vaccination. Subset reported: HCoV-OC43 spike overlapping peptide pool stimulation. The receptor comes from a human donor who received a COVID-19 vaccine. CDR3 sequence (DNA): TGCGCCAGCAGTCACGGGGGCACGTCCTACGAGCAGTACGTC. Its protein is CASSHGGTSYEQYV.